Each of the 29 T cell receptor beta chains below was sequenced from the same sample in a study of T cell repertoires in cytomegalovirus infection. One entry per CDR3 protein results from TCRdb running MiXCR on the reads. The sample records just over 300,000 distinct CDR3 sequences, 15% to 20% being singletons. Material for sequencing was PBMCs. The source is a human donor in good health (CMV status not recorded). Some clones in this sample may be carry-over from other donors' samples.

V is TRBV12-3 or TRBV12-4 and J is TRBJ1-4; 7 nucleotides match TRBD1. The CDR3 has 15 amino acids. The V and J ends lost 3 bases and 8 bases, in that order; junction bases with no gene match: 9. The CDR3 DNA follows: TGTGCCAGCAGTTTCCCGGACAGGATAGGAGAAAAACTGTTTTTT. Amino acid sequence: CASSFPDRIGEKLFF.

This rearrangement joins TRBV29-1 to TRBJ2-1; D remains ambiguous. Trimming took off 4 bases at V and 10 bases at J, with 11 bases between the two ends. Germline assignment: CDR1 SQVTM and CDR2 ANQGSEA. The CDR3 extends over 11 amino acids. In nucleotides, the CDR3 is TGCAGCGTTGCTCGTGGAGACGAGCAGTTCTTC. Its translation: CSVARGDEQFF.

The rearrangement uses TRBV12-3 or TRBV12-4 and TRBJ1-1; D is unclear. The CDR3 has 14 residues. With 4 bases removed from V and 4 bases from J, the gap between germline ends came to 13 bases. The CDR3 is CASSWSEVSTEAFF. CDR3 nucleotide sequence: TGTGCCAGCAGTTGGTCGGAAGTTAGCACTGAAGCTTTCTTT.

This clonotype was picked up many times. The V gene is TRBV6-1, the J gene TRBJ2-6; D is undetermined. Germline CDR1 is MNHNS and CDR2 is SASEGT. The V gene lost 3 bases and the J gene lost 4 bases, with 13 bases spanning the gap. This CDR3 is built from 16 residues. CDR3 residues: CASSDIWVPGANVLTF. The CDR3 DNA reads TGTGCCAGCAGTGATATCTGGGTGCCGGGGGCCAACGTCCTGACTTTC.

The gene calls are TRBV2 and TRBJ2-6, with D uncertain. Trimming left V 7 bases short and J 0 bases short, with 7 bases between. The CDR3 totals 14 residues. Germline CDR1 and CDR2: SNHLY and FYNNEI. The CDR3 DNA reads TGTGCCAGCACCCTCGTCTCTGGGGCCAACGTCCTGACTTTC. This translates into CASTLVSGANVLTF.

This clonotype was found many times. This chain connects TRBV7-3 to TRBJ2-3, with unresolved D. V was cut by 2 bases and J by 7 bases, with 10 bases left in between. The CDR3 consists of 13 residues. Germline V CDR1 and CDR2: SGHTA, FQGTGA. The CDR3 here is CASSLDKPNTQYF. Written as DNA, the CDR3 is TGTGCCAGCAGCTTAGACAAGCCGAATACGCAGTATTTT.

This sequence joins TRBV5-4 and TRBJ2-2; D is perhaps TRBD1 (5 bases). V lost 4 bases and J 5 bases, leaving 12 bases between the germline ends. This CDR3 has 14 residues. Germline V gives CDR1 SGHNT, CDR2 YYREEE (reference sequence). The CDR3 sequence is CASSTWTLTGELFF. The CDR3 coding sequence is TGTGCCAGCAGCACCTGGACATTGACCGGGGAGCTGTTTTTT.

The J gene is TRBJ2-7, the V gene TRBV7-3, with 7 bases aligning to TRBD1. V lost 1 base and J lost 1; bases outside the gene matches: 4. Germline CDR1 is SGHTA and CDR2 is FQGTGA. The CDR3 is made up of 15 amino acids. CDR3 loop: CASSLNRGPSYEQYF. CDR3 DNA sequence: TGTGCCAGCAGCTTAAACAGGGGTCCATCCTACGAGCAGTACTTC.

This clonotype was detected ten times or more. The V and J genes are TRBV7-6 and TRBJ2-5, with 11 bases that match TRBD2. This CDR3 is 15 amino acids long. V was pared by 5 bases and J by 5 bases, with 7 bases of the junction left unmatched. The germline CDR1 and CDR2 sequences are SGHVS and FNYEAQ. The CDR3 is CASSPGTSGGETQYF. DNA of the CDR3: TGTGCCAGCAGCCCCGGGACTAGCGGCGGGGAGACCCAGTACTTC.

The sample holds many counts of this clonotype. V usage is TRBV7-8 and J usage is TRBJ2-7, with D maybe TRBD1 (6 bases). Between the trimmed V and J ends, which lost 2 bases and 3 bases, there was a span of 17 bases. The CDR3 is 16 residues long. Germline lookup yields CDR1 SGHVS and CDR2 FQNEAQ. The CDR3 region has the DNA TGTGCCAGCAGCTTATGGGACCGGGACACAGACTACGAGCAGTACTTC. Its protein product is CASSLWDRDTDYEQYF.

This clonotype was seen at least ten times. The genes are TRBV7-9 and TRBJ2-6; D not resolved. CDR3 length: 16 residues. CDR1 and CDR2 (germline): SEHNR, FQNEAQ (reference sequence). Trimming took 5 bases from V and 6 from J, leaving 17 bases between them. CDR3 amino acids: CASSPNNLPLANVLTF. In DNA, the CDR3 is TGTGCCAGCAGCCCAAATAATCTACCCTTGGCCAACGTCCTGACTTTC.

This chain links TRBV20-1 with TRBJ1-1; no clear D gene. The CDR3 has 15 amino acids. The germline V and J ends were trimmed by 6 bases and 1 base, with 18 bases remaining between them. CDR1 is DFQATT and CDR2 is SNEGSKA in the germline V gene (reference sequence). The chain's CDR3 is CSAPPRTDGNTEAFF. In DNA form, the CDR3 reads TGCAGTGCCCCCCCCAGGACTGACGGGAACACTGAAGCTTTCTTT.

This chain uses TRBV11-3 with TRBJ2-3; either TRBD1 or TRBD2 may fit D (5 bases each). The CDR3 is 17 amino acids. Germline CDR1 SGHNT, CDR2 YENEEA. V lost 1 base and J lost 1, with 15 bases in between. The CDR3 nucleotides read TGTGCCAGCAGCTTAGGTGATGGGGGAAGACGCACAGATACGCAGTATTTT. Translating gives CASSLGDGGRRTDTQYF.

This clonotype was found many times. The V call is TRBV7-6, the J call TRBJ2-1, with unresolved D. The CDR3 is 14 residues long. Between the trimmed V and J ends, which lost 0 bases and 0 bases, there was a span of 3 bases. Per the germline V gene, CDR1 is SGHVS and CDR2 is FNYEAQ. The CDR3 loop reads CASSLASSYNEQFF. CDR3 DNA sequence: TGTGCCAGCAGCTTAGCCAGCTCCTACAATGAGCAGTTCTTC.

V and J are TRBV27 and TRBJ2-7; possible D gene TRBD2, 7 bases. Deletions cut 2 bases from V and 7 bases from J, with 24 bases between. There are 17 residues in the CDR3. CDR1 MNHEY and CDR2 SMNVEV come from the germline V gene (reference sequence). The CDR3 nucleotides are TGTGCCAGCAGTTTAGGGGGGGCGGGGGCCCCCATTACGGAGCAGTACTTC. Protein product: CASSLGGAGAPITEQYF.

This clonotype was detected only a few times. The gene calls are TRBV7-2 and TRBJ1-1; TRBD1 matches 10 bases. Losses at the gene ends were 5 bases for V and 3 bases for J; bases not matched to a gene: 9. The CDR3 runs to 16 residues. CDR1 and CDR2 from the germline V gene are SGHTA and FQGNSA. The CDR3 coding sequence is TGTGCCAGCAGCCCGGGACAGGGGATAAGGGACACTGAAGCTTTCTTT. This encodes CASSPGQGIRDTEAFF.

In this sample, this clonotype turned up once. The chain employs TRBV2 and TRBJ2-5; D uncertain. V was cut by 0 bases and J by 1 base, with 6 bases left in between. CDR1 is SNHLY, CDR2 FYNNEI, per germline. The CDR3 is 14 amino acids. Written as DNA, the CDR3 is TGTGCCAGCAGTGAAGCGTACAGCCAAGAGACCCAGTACTTC. Amino acid sequence: CASSEAYSQETQYF.

This clonotype was seen only once. The chain links TRBV24-1 to TRBJ2-2; perhaps D is TRBD1 or TRBD2 (5 bases each). V was pared by 4 bases and J by 5 bases, with 16 bases between. Germline CDR1 KGHDR, CDR2 SFDVKD. The length of the CDR3 is 16 residues. The DNA for the CDR3 is TGTGCCACCAGTGAATCCGGGACCCTTCGGACCGGGGAGCTGTTTTTT. It is translated as CATSESGTLRTGELFF.

This clonotype has just a few counts. J is TRBJ1-1 and V is TRBV7-6; D remains ambiguous. In germline, CDR1 is SGHVS, CDR2 FNYEAQ. Trimming shortened V by 1 base and J by 1 base, and 31 bases separated the two germline ends. This CDR3 spans 22 amino acids. CDR3 bases: TGTGCCAGCAGCTTAGTCTCAGTTGAGGGATTGATCGGGGTAGGCCAGAACACTGAAGCTTTCTTT. It yields the protein CASSLVSVEGLIGVGQNTEAFF.

This clonotype was detected a few times. J is TRBJ1-1 and V is TRBV20-1; 8 bases match TRBD1. The junction had 6 bases not matched to a gene; V was cut back by 0 bases and J by 0 bases. Per the germline V gene, CDR1 is DFQATT and CDR2 is SNEGSKA (reference sequence). The CDR3 contains 16 residues. The CDR3 nucleotides read TGCAGTGCTAGAGACAAAAGACAGGGGATGAACACTGAAGCTTTCTTT. It is translated as CSARDKRQGMNTEAFF.

This clonotype turned up a few times. The chain combines TRBV12-3 or TRBV12-4 with TRBJ1-1, with D tentatively TRBD1 (6 bases). V lost 5 bases and J 3 bases, leaving 16 bases between the germline ends. The CDR3 is 15 amino acids. The CDR3 region has the DNA TGTGCCAGCAGTCTCCGTAGGGGGGGTTACACTGAAGCTTTCTTT. This sequence encodes CASSLRRGGYTEAFF.

The genes are TRBV12-3 or TRBV12-4 and TRBJ2-5; maybe TRBD2 (7 bases). The length of the CDR3 is 14 residues. Trimming shortened V by 7 bases and J by 1 base, and 13 bases separated the two germline ends. CDR3 DNA sequence: TGTGCCAGCACCCCCGGGGGGCCCCAAGAGACCCAGTACTTC. Its protein is CASTPGGPQETQYF.

This clonotype was observed at least ten times. The J gene is TRBJ2-3, the V gene TRBV7-6, with D uncertain. V shed 5 bases and J shed 3 bases, with 6 bases lying between them. The CDR3 runs 12 residues. Germline-derived CDR1 and CDR2 are SGHVS and FNYEAQ. CDR3 in amino acids: CASSPWTDTQYF. For the CDR3, the DNA is TGTGCCAGCAGCCCCTGGACAGATACGCAGTATTTT.

This clonotype was seen only a few times. V gene TRBV10-3 combines with J gene TRBJ1-5, with D uncertain. The germline V gene encodes CDR1 ENHRY and CDR2 SYGVKD. CDR3 length: 14 amino acids. Trimming shortened V by 4 bases and J by 1 base, and 8 bases separated the two germline ends. Written as DNA, the CDR3 is TGTGCCATCAGTGTAGAACAGAGCAATCAGCCCCAGCATTTT. Translating it yields CAISVEQSNQPQHF.

This clonotype was detected only a few times. The chain combines TRBV7-2 with TRBJ2-6; D remains ambiguous. Germline values: CDR1 SGHTA, CDR2 FQGNSA. The CDR3 contains 14 residues. V lost 3 bases, J lost 4 bases, and 7 bases lay in between. CDR3 coding DNA: TGTGCCAGCAGCTTCCCCTTCGGGGCCAACGTCCTGACTTTC. Translation gives CASSFPFGANVLTF.

This clonotype was observed at least ten times. CDR3 sequence (DNA): TGTGCCATCAGCCCAACAGGGTCCGGGGAGCAGTACTTC. Translating it yields CAISPTGSGEQYF. V usage is TRBV10-3 and J usage is TRBJ2-7, with a possible D match to TRBD1 (6 bases). CDR3 length equals 13 residues. Germline loops: CDR1 ENHRY, CDR2 SYGVKD. V lost 6 bases and J lost 7, with 16 bases in between.

The chain is built from TRBV28 and TRBJ1-2, with 9 positions matching TRBD1. This CDR3 is 16 amino acids long. Trimming took 6 bases from V and 5 from J; bases not matched to a gene: 13. Germline V CDR1 and CDR2: MDHEN, SYDVKM. The chain's CDR3 is CASRTTAGQGEYGYTF. CDR3 nucleotides: TGTGCCAGCAGAACGACCGCGGGACAGGGCGAGTATGGCTACACCTTC.

This chain connects TRBV10-3 to TRBJ2-3; 7 nucleotides line up with TRBD1. CDR3 length equals 15 residues. Germline V gives CDR1 ENHRY, CDR2 SYGVKD. V shed 4 bases and J 6 bases; nucleotides not matched to a gene: 10. The CDR3 protein is CAISATGVRADTQYF. The CDR3 DNA reads as TGTGCCATCAGTGCAACAGGGGTTAGGGCGGATACGCAGTATTTT.

This clonotype was seen repeatedly, ten times or more. This chain joins TRBV28 and TRBJ2-7; tentatively, D is TRBD1 (5 bases). V was trimmed by 2 bases and J by 2 bases, leaving 13 bases between them. The CDR3 is made up of 15 amino acids. From germline, CDR1 is MDHEN and CDR2 SYDVKM. CDR3 region: CASSLTGYLTYEQYF. As DNA, the CDR3 is TGTGCCAGCAGTTTAACAGGCTACCTAACCTACGAGCAGTACTTC.